A single sample gave rise to the 30 T cell receptor beta chains below, sequenced in a study of human T cells and chemical hapten exposure. Time point in this sample: pre-sensitization, week 0. Treatment in this sample: therapeutic diphenylcyclopropenone sensitization with weekly scalp DPC. TCRdb independently ran MiXCR on the RACE reads; one entry per CDR3 protein. Of more than 80,000 distinct CDR3 sequences detected, more than 10% appear once; the ten largest clones hold about 1.6%. The input for sequencing was whole blood, taken in connection with sensitization to the hapten diphenylcyclopropenone (DPC). These receptors were collected from a woman between 50 and 59 years old with alopecia areata. Some clones in this sample may be carry-over from other donors' samples.

This clonotype has just a few counts. This chain joins TRBV18 and TRBJ1-1; D is perhaps TRBD1 (5 bases). Trimming took off 3 bases at V and 4 bases at J, with 21 bases between the two ends. The CDR3 spans 17 residues. CDR1 and CDR2 (germline): KGHSH, LQKENI. This CDR3 reads CASSPSKRGARATEAFF. Written as DNA, the CDR3 is TGTGCCAGCTCACCTTCAAAAAGGGGCGCGCGGGCCACTGAAGCTTTCTTT.

This clonotype was counted a few times. V gene TRBV5-1 combines with J gene TRBJ2-1; TRBD2 agrees at 9 bases. J lost 4 bases, V lost 4 bases, and 6 bases had no gene match. This CDR3 has 15 residues. CDR1 is SGHRS, CDR2 YFSETQ, per germline. CDR3 in amino acids: CASSPNSGGYNEQFF. In nucleotides, the CDR3 is TGCGCCAGCAGCCCGAATAGCGGGGGTTACAATGAGCAGTTCTTC.

The chain links TRBV28 to TRBJ1-1; D possibly corresponds to TRBD1 (6 bases). This CDR3 has 12 amino acids. Germline V CDR1 and CDR2: MDHEN, SYDVKM. V was cut by 6 bases and J by 5 bases, with 10 bases left in between. The CDR3 spells CASREGVTEAFF. DNA of the CDR3: TGTGCCAGCAGGGAGGGGGTGACTGAAGCTTTCTTT.

This clonotype was seen a handful of times. The chain links TRBV20-1 to TRBJ2-3; D remains unclear. Germline V gene sequence: CDR1 DFQATT, CDR2 SNEGSKA (reference sequence). V lost 5 bases, J lost 1 base, and 10 bases lay in between. This CDR3 contains 13 residues. CDR3 sequence (DNA): TGCAGTGCTCCCCCAACACGCACAGATACGCAGTATTTT. Its translation is CSAPPTRTDTQYF.

In this sample, this clonotype turned up a few times. The CDR3 reads CASSSGQGGYTEAFF. DNA of the CDR3: TGTGCCAGCAGCTCAGGACAGGGGGGATACACTGAAGCTTTCTTT. The chain employs TRBV7-6 and TRBJ1-1; TRBD1 agrees at 10 bases. The V gene end was trimmed by 4 bases and the J gene end by 3 bases; junction bases not matched to a gene: 5. The CDR3 covers 15 residues. Germline V gives CDR1 SGHVS, CDR2 FNYEAQ.

The V gene is TRBV4-1, the J gene TRBJ2-1; maybe TRBD2 (5 bases). The V end lost 2 bases, the J end lost 4 bases, and 12 bases lay between the germline ends. Germline assignment: CDR1 MGHRA and CDR2 YSYEKL. This CDR3 is built from 15 residues. In DNA form, the CDR3 reads TGCGCCAGCAGCCAACTCAGCGGCCTTTACAATGAGCAGTTCTTC. Its protein product is CASSQLSGLYNEQFF.

This clonotype was counted many times. The chain has TRBV11-2 and TRBJ2-7, with a possible D match to TRBD2 (6 bases). The CDR3 contains 13 residues. CDR1 is SGHAT and CDR2 is FQNNGV in the germline V gene. V was pared by 3 bases and J by 5 bases, with 11 bases between. The CDR3 sequence is CASSFAGSDEQYF. Written as DNA, the CDR3 is TGTGCCAGCAGCTTCGCGGGGAGTGACGAGCAGTACTTC.

In this sample, this clonotype turned up many times. V and J are TRBV28 and TRBJ2-2; the D is unclear. Between the trimmed V and J ends, which lost 3 bases and 6 bases, there was a span of 8 bases. The V gene's germline CDR1 is MDHEN and CDR2 SYDVKM. There are 13 residues in the CDR3. CDR3 DNA: TGTGCCAGCAGTTTCTTGGGCGCCGGGGAGCTGTTTTTT. Its translation is CASSFLGAGELFF.

The chain recombines TRBV6-1 with TRBJ1-6; 7 bases line up with TRBD1. Unmatched junction bases numbered 6, after V lost 6 bases and J lost 7 bases. This CDR3 comprises 14 residues. Germline V gene sequence: CDR1 MNHNS, CDR2 SASEGT. CDR3 sequence reads: CASREGQLNSPLHF. The CDR3 DNA follows: TGTGCCAGCAGGGAGGGACAGTTAAATTCACCCCTCCACTTT.

V usage is TRBV28 and J usage is TRBJ2-5; D gene uncertain. CDR1 is MDHEN, CDR2 SYDVKM, per germline. There are 15 residues in the CDR3. Trimming cost V 1 base and J 1 base, with 10 bases left between them. The CDR3 nucleotides read TGTGCCAGCAGTTTATATGAACAGTCCCAAGAGACCCAGTACTTC. Protein: CASSLYEQSQETQYF.

This clonotype was recorded a few times. The gene calls are TRBV3-1 and TRBJ2-1; a possible D gene is TRBD2 (5 bases). V gave up 1 base and J gave up 7 bases, with 17 bases separating them. There are 16 residues in the CDR3. Germline CDR1 reads LGHDT; CDR2 reads YNNKEL (reference sequence). CDR3 sequence (DNA): TGTGCCAGCAGCCAAGTGACCCGGGGTTTGCGAAATGAGCAGTTCTTC. Protein: CASSQVTRGLRNEQFF.

In this sample, this clonotype turned up a few times. In DNA form, the CDR3 reads TGTGCCAGCCGCCGACTGATTGACTATGGCTACACCTTC. Translated, it gives CASRRLIDYGYTF. The chain carries TRBV27 and TRBJ1-2; D unclear. The germline V and J ends were trimmed by 8 bases and 3 bases, with 13 bases remaining between them. The CDR3 totals 13 residues. Germline CDR1 reads MNHEY; CDR2 reads SMNVEV (reference sequence).

This clonotype was counted between two and nine times. The CDR3 bases are TGCGCCAGCAGCCTCACTCTGACAGGGGGATCCGCCTATAATTCACCCCTCCACTTT. It codes for CASSLTLTGGSAYNSPLHF. The genes are TRBV5-1 and TRBJ1-6; 9 positions agree with TRBD1. Germline V CDR1 and CDR2: SGHRS, YFSETQ. CDR3 length: 19 residues. The V segment lost 4 bases and the J segment 2 bases; nucleotides outside the gene matches: 13.

Only a few counts were recorded for this clonotype. This sequence joins TRBV6-5 and TRBJ2-7, with 7 bases identical to TRBD1. The CDR3 runs to 14 residues. Germline loops: CDR1 MNHEY, CDR2 SVGAGI. After removal of 1 base from V and 3 bases from J, the junction contained 3 bases not matched to a gene. CDR3 in amino acids: CASSYWAGGYEQYF. The DNA for the CDR3 is TGTGCCAGCAGTTACTGGGCAGGGGGCTACGAGCAGTACTTC.

This clonotype has only a few counts. The chain has TRBV10-3 and TRBJ2-3; possibly TRBD2 for D (6 bases). Trimming cost V 6 bases and J 7 bases, with 14 bases left between them. Germline values: CDR1 ENHRY, CDR2 SYGVKD. The CDR3 spans 13 residues. The CDR3 DNA sequence: TGTGCCATCAGCGGGGGATCGCGGAATACGCAGTATTTT. It is translated as CAISGGSRNTQYF.

The rearrangement links TRBV19 to TRBJ2-1; 7 nucleotides line up with TRBD1. Trimming cost V 5 bases and J 8 bases; bases outside gene matches: 18. There are 17 residues in the CDR3. CDR1 is LNHDA and CDR2 is SQIVND in the germline V gene (reference sequence). The CDR3 coding sequence is TGTGCCAGTAGTCGACCCGGGACACCAAAAGGGGGCCATGAGCAGTTCTTC. Amino acid sequence: CASSRPGTPKGGHEQFF.

V and J are TRBV20-1 and TRBJ2-1; D is possibly TRBD2 (6 bases). Trimming stripped 3 bases from V and 11 bases from J, with 17 bases between. The CDR3 runs to 13 residues. Germline assignment: CDR1 DFQATT and CDR2 SNEGSKA (reference sequence). CDR3 coding DNA: TGCAGTGCTAGGCTCACGGCGGGGAATAAGCAGTTCTTC. Encoded protein: CSARLTAGNKQFF.

CDR3 loop: CASSLAIRGNIQYF. CDR3 sequence (DNA): TGTGCCAGCAGCTTAGCGATCAGGGGAAACATTCAGTACTTC. The V and J genes are TRBV7-8 and TRBJ2-4; D possibly corresponds to TRBD1 (6 bases). Germline loops: CDR1 SGHVS, CDR2 FQNEAQ. There are 14 residues in the CDR3. Trimming shortened V by 0 bases and J by 6 bases, and 9 bases separated the two germline ends.

This clonotype has only a few counts. The CDR3 loop is CSAIGNSGNSYEQYF. The CDR3 bases are TGCAGTGCTATTGGGAATAGCGGGAACTCCTACGAGCAGTACTTC. The chain couples TRBV20-1 to TRBJ2-7; 8 positions match TRBD2. V dropped 4 bases and J dropped 0; count of bases not matched to a gene: 8. Looked up from germline, CDR1 is DFQATT and CDR2 is SNEGSKA (reference sequence). CDR3 size: 15 residues.

At least ten counts were recorded for this clonotype. V and J are TRBV29-1 and TRBJ2-7; D possibly corresponds to TRBD2 (5 bases). From germline, CDR1 is SQVTM and CDR2 ANQGSEA. V was trimmed by 6 bases and J by 1 base, leaving 13 bases between them. The CDR3 is 13 residues long. Written as DNA, the CDR3 is TGCAGCGTGACGGGATCAGGTTCCTACGAGCAGTACTTC. This gives the protein CSVTGSGSYEQYF.

This clonotype was observed many times. This chain uses TRBV18 with TRBJ1-1; no reliable D call. The germline V and J ends were trimmed by 2 bases and 0 bases, with 7 bases remaining between them. CDR3 length equals 14 residues. Germline CDR1 reads KGHSH; CDR2 reads LQKENI. CDR3 protein: CASSPAVMNTEAFF. CDR3 in DNA: TGTGCCAGCTCACCAGCGGTCATGAACACTGAAGCTTTCTTT.

This clonotype is medium-sized within its sample. The chain couples TRBV6-1 to TRBJ2-2, with 10 bases matching TRBD1. Germline-derived CDR1 and CDR2 are MNHNS and SASEGT. This CDR3 region has 15 residues. Germline trimming cut 6 bases from V and 3 bases from J; bases unmatched to any gene: 4. CDR3 sequence: CASSSGTGDTGELFF. Here the CDR3 DNA reads TGTGCCAGCAGCTCCGGGACAGGGGACACCGGGGAGCTGTTTTTT.

The V gene is TRBV7-6, the J gene TRBJ2-5, with a tentative D call TRBD2 (5 bases). The CDR3 contains 15 residues. V lost 2 bases, J lost 1 base, and 11 bases lay in between. Per the germline V gene, CDR1 is SGHVS and CDR2 is FNYEAQ. CDR3 in DNA: TGTGCCAGCAGCTTACTAGGGAGTTTCCAAGAGACCCAGTACTTC. Translated: CASSLLGSFQETQYF. Combining the CDR3 with reference TRBV7-6 and TRBJ2-5 gives the whole variable domain GAGVSQSPRYKVTKRGQDVALRCDPISGHVSLYWYRQALGQGPEFLTYFNYEAQQDKSGLPNDRFSAERPEGSISTLTIQRTEQRDSAMYRCASSLLGSFQETQYFGPGTRLLVL.

This clonotype was seen more than once but under ten times. The chain carries TRBV6-6 and TRBJ1-2; D unclear. CDR3 length: 13 residues. CDR1 is MNHNY, CDR2 SVGAGI, per germline (reference sequence). Trimming shortened V by 0 bases and J by 8 bases, and 10 bases separated the two germline ends. This CDR3 reads CASSYSIRSGYTF. CDR3 sequence (DNA): TGTGCCAGCAGTTACTCGATTCGTTCGGGCTACACCTTC.

CDR3 amino acids: CASSPGRYNEQFF. The CDR3, as DNA: TGCGCCAGCAGTCCGGGACGGTACAATGAGCAGTTCTTC. This chain uses TRBV4-1 with TRBJ2-1; tentatively, D is TRBD1 or TRBD2 (5 bases each). The CDR3 covers 13 residues. The germline V gene has CDR1 MGHRA and CDR2 YSYEKL. V was shortened by 6 bases and J by 4 bases, with 10 bases between the two germline ends.

This clonotype occurred a few times. The gene calls are TRBV10-3 and TRBJ2-7; 10 bases are shared with TRBD1. CDR3 length: 15 amino acids. In germline, CDR1 is ENHRY, CDR2 SYGVKD. The junction had 6 bases not matched to a gene; V was cut back by 6 bases and J by 1 base. The CDR3 loop reads CAISPGQGQSYEQYF. CDR3 DNA sequence: TGTGCCATCAGCCCGGGACAGGGGCAATCCTACGAGCAGTACTTC.

V and J are TRBV20-1 and TRBJ1-1; D might be TRBD1 (5 bases). Germline V lookup: CDR1 DFQATT, CDR2 SNEGSKA (reference sequence). There are 14 residues in the CDR3. Trimming took off 3 bases at V and 0 bases at J, with 11 bases between the two ends. The CDR3 sequence is CSARGTLLNTEAFF. In DNA form, the CDR3 reads TGCAGTGCTAGGGGGACCCTTTTGAACACTGAAGCTTTCTTT.

This sequence joins TRBV7-9 and TRBJ2-7, with D hard to call. CDR1 is SEHNR, CDR2 FQNEAQ, per germline (reference sequence). V lost 0 bases, J lost 6 bases, and 15 bases lay in between. The CDR3 spans 15 residues. The CDR3 sequence is CASSLAQVIGGEQYF. In DNA, the CDR3 is TGTGCCAGCAGCTTAGCTCAGGTTATAGGCGGCGAGCAGTACTTC.

The chain recombines TRBV7-9 with TRBJ2-5, with 8 bases fitting TRBD2. Germline V gene lookup returns CDR1 SEHNR and CDR2 FQNEAQ (reference sequence). V gave up 2 bases and J gave up 4 bases; unmatched junction bases: 6. The CDR3 totals 15 residues. CDR3 region: CASSLLASGGETQYF. CDR3 bases: TGTGCCAGCAGCTTATTGGCGAGCGGGGGAGAGACCCAGTACTTC.

This clonotype was detected only a few times. The rearrangement uses TRBV11-2 and TRBJ2-4; TRBD2 aligns across 10 bases. Germline V CDR1 and CDR2: SGHAT, FQNNGV. The CDR3 length is 17 residues. Germline trimming cut 3 bases from V and 4 bases from J; bases unmatched to any gene: 9. Here the CDR3 DNA reads TGTGCCAGCAGCTTGCCTCGCAGCGGGGGGGAGAAAAACATTCAGTACTTC. Protein product: CASSLPRSGGEKNIQYF.